The 27 T cell receptor beta chains presented below share a single source sample, sequenced in a study of T cell responses to AZD1222 COVID-19 vaccine. Data came from immunoSEQ multiplex PCR; TCRdb stores just in-frame clones and leaves some out. The table has about 130,000 clones, 86% seen once. This specimen consisted of peripheral blood, obtained on day 0 of AZD1222 vaccination. These receptors were obtained from an adult in good health.

V usage is TRBV9 and J usage is TRBJ1-2; D is undetermined. The germline gives CDR1 SGDLS, CDR2 YYNGEE. This CDR3 spans 15 amino acids. Trimming took 6 bases from V and 3 from J, leaving 18 bases between them. DNA for the CDR3: TGTGCCAGCAACCTCGACGGCCAGCCCTACTATGGCTACACCTTC. Encoded protein: CASNLDGQPYYGYTF.

This chain joins TRBV5-6 and TRBJ1-2; D unresolved. The CDR3 length is 16 residues. The V gene's germline CDR1 is SGHDT and CDR2 YYEEEE. V was cut by 4 bases and J by 2 bases, with 18 bases left in between. CDR3 bases: TGTGCCAGCAGCCCCCCGGGCACTCCGACAAACTATGGCTACACCTTC. Translating gives CASSPPGTPTNYGYTF.

The chain uses TRBV18 and TRBJ2-2, with D tentatively TRBD1 (5 bases). Between the trimmed V and J ends, which lost 2 bases and 2 bases, there was a span of 15 bases. This CDR3 spans 17 amino acids. The germline V gene has CDR1 KGHSH and CDR2 LQKENI. The CDR3 region is CASSPVQAGHNTGELFF. CDR3 nucleotide sequence: TGTGCCAGCTCACCAGTTCAGGCAGGACATAACACCGGGGAGCTGTTTTTT.

The rearrangement uses TRBV28 and TRBJ1-5; possibly TRBD1 for D (6 bases). Germline CDR1 and CDR2: MDHEN and SYDVKM. Trimming cost V 1 base and J 5 bases, with 21 bases left between them. The CDR3 is 18 amino acids. The CDR3 DNA follows: TGTGCCAGCAGTTTATTCCTTCGGGACATGGGCTTTTATCAGCCCCAGCATTTT. Translated: CASSLFLRDMGFYQPQHF. Full variable domain (missing parts from reference TRBV28 and TRBJ1-5): DVKVTQSSRYLVKRTGEKVFLECVQDMDHENMFWYRQDPGLGLRLIYFSYDVKMKEKGDIPEGYSVSREKKERFSLILESASTNQTSMYLCASSLFLRDMGFYQPQHFGDGTRLSIL.

CDR3: CSVVTIAETQYF. CDR3 bases: TGCAGCGTTGTGACTATAGCGGAGACCCAGTACTTC. This chain connects TRBV29-1 to TRBJ2-5, with a tentative D call TRBD2 (5 bases). Trimming took off 4 bases at V and 5 bases at J, with 11 bases between the two ends. The germline V gene encodes CDR1 SQVTM and CDR2 ANQGSEA. CDR3 length equals 12 residues.

V gene TRBV7-2 combines with J gene TRBJ1-1; D is perhaps TRBD1 (5 bases). V lost 1 base, J lost 1 base, and 13 bases lay in between. Germline lookup yields CDR1 SGHTA and CDR2 FQGNSA. The CDR3 is 16 amino acids. The CDR3 reads CASSLVWGRQNTEAFF. CDR3 DNA sequence: TGTGCCAGCAGCTTAGTGTGGGGACGGCAGAACACTGAAGCTTTCTTT. The full variable domain, rest sourced from reference TRBV7-2 and TRBJ1-1, is GAGVSQSPSNKVTEKGKDVELRCDPISGHTALYWYRQSLGQGLEFLIYFQGNSAPDKSGLPSDRFSAERTGGSVSTLTIQRTQQEDSAVYLCASSLVWGRQNTEAFFGQGTRLTVV.

This clone turned up a few times. V gene TRBV6-1 combines with J gene TRBJ1-3; D ambiguous. With 1 base removed from V and 4 bases from J, the gap between germline ends came to 8 bases. CDR1 and CDR2 from the germline V gene are MNHNS and SASEGT. The CDR3 extends over 14 amino acids. The CDR3 protein is CASSEGAGGNTIYF. For the CDR3, the DNA is TGTGCCAGCAGTGAAGGGGCCGGAGGAAACACCATATATTTT.

J is TRBJ1-3 and V is TRBV11-2, with D unresolved. Looked up from germline, CDR1 is SGHAT and CDR2 is FQNNGV. V lost 1 base and J 4 bases, leaving 5 bases between the germline ends. CDR3 length: 13 residues. The CDR3 here is CASSLGRGNTIYF. CDR3 nucleotide sequence: TGTGCCAGCAGCTTAGGGAGAGGAAACACCATATATTTT.

The chain links TRBV5-1 to TRBJ1-2; D is unresolved. Germline assignment: CDR1 SGHRS and CDR2 YFSETQ. This CDR3 has 14 amino acids. Between the trimmed V and J ends, which lost 0 bases and 1 base, there was a span of 7 bases. This CDR3 reads CASSLALDNYGYTF. The CDR3 DNA follows: TGCGCCAGCAGCTTGGCCCTAGATAACTATGGCTACACCTTC.

This chain joins TRBV7-9 and TRBJ1-2; TRBD1 aligns across 7 bases. This CDR3 is built from 15 residues. J was trimmed by 4 bases and V by 5 bases; bases with no gene match: 10. CDR1 is SEHNR and CDR2 is FQNEAQ in the germline V gene (reference sequence). Here the CDR3 DNA reads TGTGCCAGCAGCGAGGGACAGACGGGGGCCTATGGCTACACCTTC. Encoded protein: CASSEGQTGAYGYTF.

The chain combines TRBV6-5 with TRBJ1-3, with 7 bases identical to TRBD1. V trimming: 6 bases; J trimming: 4 bases; junction bases outside the gene matches: 3. Germline V gives CDR1 MNHEY, CDR2 SVGAGI. The CDR3 is 13 residues long. CDR3 nucleotides: TGTGCCAGCAGGTGGACAGGAGGAAACACCATATATTTT. Its protein is CASRWTGGNTIYF.

The genes are TRBV11-2 and TRBJ1-1, with TRBD1 matching over 7 bases. Germline V gene data show CDR1 as SGHAT and CDR2 as FQNNGV. Germline trimming cut 6 bases from V and 5 bases from J; bases unmatched to any gene: 9. This CDR3 has 14 residues. CDR3 bases: TGTGCCAGCAGTACTCAGGGGGTAGAAACTGAAGCTTTCTTT. It specifies CASSTQGVETEAFF.

This chain uses TRBV12-3 or TRBV12-4 with TRBJ2-4; perhaps TRBD2 as D (7 bases). The CDR3 consists of 13 residues. Trimming removed 3 bases at V and 7 bases at J, with 10 bases between. The CDR3: CASSFGGLNIQYF. The CDR3 DNA reads as TGTGCCAGCAGTTTCGGGGGGCTGAACATTCAGTACTTC.

This chain joins TRBV7-9 and TRBJ1-5; 7 bases agree with TRBD1. This CDR3 spans 15 amino acids. V was clipped by 5 bases and J by 0 bases; unmatched bases: 4. Germline V gene data show CDR1 as SEHNR and CDR2 as FQNEAQ (reference sequence). Written as DNA, the CDR3 is TGTGCCAGCAGCCCAGGGGGATATAGCAATCAGCCCCAGCATTTT. Encoded protein: CASSPGGYSNQPQHF. The variable domain in full, completed from reference TRBV7-9 and TRBJ1-5, reads DTGVSQNPRHKITKRGQNVTFRCDPISEHNRLYWYRQTLGQGPEFLTYFQNEAQLEKSRLLSDRFSAERPKGSFSTLEIQRTEQGDSAMYLCASSPGGYSNQPQHFGDGTRLSIL.

The chain links TRBV18 to TRBJ2-7, with D hard to call. The CDR3 covers 15 residues. CDR1 is KGHSH, CDR2 LQKENI, per germline. The V end lost 2 bases, the J end lost 5 bases, and 16 bases lay between the germline ends. CDR3 in DNA: TGTGCCAGCTCACCAAATAGAGGCAGGCTGGACGAGCAGTACTTC. It specifies CASSPNRGRLDEQYF.

The CDR3 nucleotides read TGTGCCAGCTGGGGCCTCTATGGCTACACCTTC. Translating gives CASWGLYGYTF. This chain uses TRBV6-4 with TRBJ1-2; maybe TRBD1 (5 bases). V lost 8 bases and J 4 bases, leaving 8 bases between the germline ends. This CDR3 region has 11 residues. Germline-derived CDR1 and CDR2 are MRHNA and SNTAGT.

This clone was detected once. V is TRBV12-3 or TRBV12-4 and J is TRBJ1-1; the D gene is possibly TRBD1 (5 bases). V was trimmed by 3 bases and J by 8 bases, leaving 10 bases between them. The CDR3 loop spans 12 amino acids. The CDR3 DNA reads as TGTGCCAGCAGTTTTGGACAATTGGAAGCTTTCTTT. It is translated as CASSFGQLEAFF.

The V gene is TRBV7-3, the J gene TRBJ2-2; D is unclear. CDR3 size: 13 residues. V lost 1 base, J lost 6 bases, and 6 bases lay in between. Germline lookup yields CDR1 SGHTA and CDR2 FQGTGA. Written as DNA, the CDR3 is TGTGCCAGCAGCTTAATGTTCCCCGGGGAGCTGTTTTTT. Translated, it gives CASSLMFPGELFF.

J is TRBJ2-7 and V is TRBV7-9; 10 bases align to TRBD1. The germline V gene encodes CDR1 SEHNR and CDR2 FQNEAQ (reference sequence). V lost 5 bases to trimming and J lost 7 bases; unmatched junction nucleotides: 11. The CDR3 is 15 residues long. The CDR3 loop reads CASSGRDRGGPEQYF. The CDR3 DNA reads as TGTGCCAGCAGCGGCCGGGACAGGGGAGGCCCAGAGCAGTACTTC. Combining the CDR3 with reference TRBV7-9 and TRBJ2-7 gives the whole variable domain DTGVSQNPRHKITKRGQNVTFRCDPISEHNRLYWYRQTLGQGPEFLTYFQNEAQLEKSRLLSDRFSAERPKGSFSTLEIQRTEQGDSAMYLCASSGRDRGGPEQYFGPGTRLTVT.

J is TRBJ2-1 and V is TRBV9, with 13 bases that match TRBD2. V was clipped by 3 bases and J by 9 bases; unmatched bases: 9. Germline values: CDR1 SGDLS, CDR2 YYNGEE. The CDR3 has 16 residues. The CDR3 sequence is CASSASAGLAGIEQFF. CDR3 nucleotide sequence: TGTGCCAGCAGCGCGAGCGCGGGACTAGCGGGGATTGAGCAGTTCTTC.

The gene calls are TRBV29-1 and TRBJ2-7; TRBD1 might be the D (6 bases). From germline, CDR1 is SQVTM and CDR2 ANQGSEA. V lost 5 bases, J lost 6 bases, and 20 bases lay in between. CDR3 size: 14 residues. CDR3 coding DNA: TGCAGCGTTTGGAGCCAGGGACACCCCGCCGAGCAGTACTTC. Protein product: CSVWSQGHPAEQYF.

This chain uses TRBV29-1 with TRBJ1-5; TRBD1 matches at 9 bases. The CDR3 contains 15 residues. Per germline, CDR1 SQVTM and CDR2 ANQGSEA. V was clipped by 7 bases and J by 5 bases; unmatched bases: 12. CDR3 sequence reads: CSGISWTGDYQPQHF. DNA of the CDR3: TGCAGCGGGATAAGCTGGACAGGGGATTATCAGCCCCAGCATTTT.

The V gene is TRBV27, the J gene TRBJ2-7; 7 nucleotides agree with TRBD2. CDR1 and CDR2 from the germline V gene are MNHEY and SMNVEV (reference sequence). The CDR3 runs 15 residues. Germline trimming cut 2 bases from V and 1 base from J; bases unmatched to any gene: 5. CDR3: CASSLNGLGSYEQYF. The DNA of the CDR3 is TGTGCCAGCAGTTTAAATGGACTAGGGTCCTACGAGCAGTACTTC.

The chain combines TRBV9 with TRBJ2-2, with a possible D match to TRBD2 (7 bases). The ends were cut back, 7 bases at V and 6 bases at J, with 25 bases in the middle. The CDR3 spans 17 residues. Germline V gene sequence: CDR1 SGDLS, CDR2 YYNGEE. CDR3 protein: CASRGGPGGAISGELFF. DNA of the CDR3: TGTGCCAGCCGCGGGGGACCGGGGGGCGCCATCTCCGGGGAGCTGTTTTTT.

The chain couples TRBV6-8 to TRBJ2-7, with 11 bases aligning to TRBD2. J gave up 3 bases and V 2 bases, and 3 bases lay outside the gene matches. Looked up from germline, CDR1 is MNHGY and CDR2 is SAAAGT. The CDR3 is made up of 15 amino acids. Here the CDR3 DNA reads TGTGCCAGCAGTTACGCTAGCGGGAGGCTCTACGAGCAGTACTTC. Its protein is CASSYASGRLYEQYF.

The chain carries TRBV24-1 and TRBJ1-5; D remains unclear. The CDR3 sequence is 13 residues long. The germline gives CDR1 KGHDR, CDR2 SFDVKD. V was cut by 1 base and J by 3 bases, with 3 bases left in between. The CDR3: CATSDFHNQPQHF. The CDR3 DNA is TGTGCCACCAGTGATTTCCACAATCAGCCCCAGCATTTT.

The chain combines TRBV6-5 with TRBJ1-6; D is undetermined. This CDR3 is built from 13 residues. Germline-derived CDR1 and CDR2 are MNHEY and SVGAGI. Trimming removed 8 bases from V and 7 bases from J, with 12 bases in between. CDR3 in DNA: TGTGCCAGCTCAGGAGTGGCAAATTCACCCCTCCACTTT. This sequence encodes CASSGVANSPLHF.